Sequencing of this T cell receptor (beta chain) was carried out in a study of cytomegalovirus exposure and HLA in healthy donors. Germline assignment: CDR1 SGHRS and CDR2 YFSETQ. The J segment lost 2 bases and the V segment lost 4 bases, leaving 6 bases of the junction unmatched. This CDR3 has 16 amino acids. The PCR had 60 Vbeta and 13 Jbeta primers. Some clones are missing from TCRdb's copy, which holds only in-frame ones; the method was immunoSEQ multiplex PCR. Among about 130,000 clones listed, around 70% were seen once. The sequenced sample consisted of PBMCs. This sequence was found in a middle-aged man in good health and CMV-seropositive. This chain joins TRBV5-1 and TRBJ2-1; 10 nucleotides agree with TRBD2. As DNA, the CDR3 is TGCGCCAGCAGCCTCCTAGCGGGAGTAGCCTACAATGAGCAGTTCTTC. Protein: CASSLLAGVAYNEQFF.